This T cell receptor (beta chain) was identified during a study of cytomegalovirus exposure and HLA in healthy donors. General study points: Previously analyzed data showed that most TCR beta V segments were productive at a frequency of about 90% or about 30%. It was only CMV serostatus that was available as immune exposure information.

13 Jbeta primers and 60 Vbeta primers were used for the PCR. As handled by the study authors: Around 11 million shared chains were among 80 million or so unique TCR beta chains counted in a later analysis. Profiled with immunoSEQ multiplex PCR; TCRdb holds only in-frame clones, not every one. That table gives V, J and clone size, and the DNA gave D and trimming. The repertoire holds approximately 170,000 clones, with approximately 80% as singletons. This clone came up a few times. Its specificity is unknown. Between the trimmed V and J ends, which lost 7 bases and 0 bases, there was a span of 13 bases. Looked up from germline, CDR1 is SGHRS and CDR2 is YFSETQ. The CDR3 runs to 14 residues.

The TCR comes from a woman aged 18-29 years in good health and CMV-seronegative. The chain is built from TRBV5-1 and TRBJ2-5; D is unclear. The sample consisted of PBMCs. The CDR3 spells CASSAGKYQETQYF. DNA of the CDR3: TGCGCCAGCTCTGCAGGAAAGTACCAAGAGACCCAGTACTTC.